The entry below gives a single T cell receptor beta chain sequence along with its context. This sample was included in a study of blood T cell repertoires in COVID-19. In the study overall: Samples of COVID-19 (acute and convalescent) were obtained from the United States, Italy and Spain.

The length of the CDR3 is 12 residues. The V end was cut by 2 bases, the J end by 7 bases, with 8 bases between. Germline V CDR1 and CDR2: LGHNT, FRNRAP. The authors' processing: By means of reference gene primer amplification, nucleated cell counts were estimated. The data were produced by immunoSEQ multiplex PCR, yet TCRdb's version contains in-frame clones alone and is incomplete. Clone size and the V and J calls come from that table; the DNA yielded D and trimming. This sample has roughly 140,000 clones, with roughly 80% found just once. This chain links TRBV12-5 with TRBJ1-1; possible D gene TRBD1, 5 bases. This sequence originates from a woman in her forties who had recovered from COVID-19. Sequencing was done on a sample of PBMCs or T cells enriched from blood (not recorded which). The CDR3 reads CASGLNRNEAFF. Written as DNA, the CDR3 is TGTGCTAGTGGTTTGAACAGGAATGAAGCTTTCTTT.